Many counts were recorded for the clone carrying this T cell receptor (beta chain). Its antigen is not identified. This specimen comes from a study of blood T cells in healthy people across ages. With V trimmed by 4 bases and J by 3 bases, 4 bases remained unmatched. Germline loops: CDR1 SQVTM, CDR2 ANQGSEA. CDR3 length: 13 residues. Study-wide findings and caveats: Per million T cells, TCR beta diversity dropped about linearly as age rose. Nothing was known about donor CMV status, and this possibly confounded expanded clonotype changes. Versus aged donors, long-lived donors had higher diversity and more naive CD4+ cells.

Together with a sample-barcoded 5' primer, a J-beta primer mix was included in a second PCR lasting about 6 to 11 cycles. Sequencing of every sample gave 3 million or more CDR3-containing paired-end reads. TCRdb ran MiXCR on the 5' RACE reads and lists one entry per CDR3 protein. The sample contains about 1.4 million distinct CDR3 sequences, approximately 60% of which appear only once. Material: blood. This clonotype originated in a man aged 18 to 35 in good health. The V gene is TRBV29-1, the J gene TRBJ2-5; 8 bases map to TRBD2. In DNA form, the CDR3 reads TGCAGCGTTGTTCCAGCGGGAGAAGAGACCCAGTACTTC. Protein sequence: CSVVPAGEETQYF.